The 21 T cell receptor beta chains presented below share a single source sample, sequenced in a study of blood T cell repertoires in COVID-19. Here immunoSEQ multiplex PCR was the method, and the copy in TCRdb shows in-frame clones only, minus some. The sample has more than 55,000 clones, roughly nine tenths seen once; the top ten hold roughly 4%. Input material: peripheral blood. These receptors were obtained from a man aged 45-60 years with active COVID-19.

The chain couples TRBV5-1 to TRBJ1-6; D gene uncertain. Trimming left V 4 bases short and J 9 bases short, with 11 bases between. Germline V gene lookup returns CDR1 SGHRS and CDR2 YFSETQ. This CDR3 comprises 13 residues. This CDR3 reads CASSRETPSPLHF. The DNA of the CDR3 is TGCGCCAGCAGCCGGGAAACTCCTTCACCCCTCCACTTT.

The table lists this clone with a count of one. The V gene is TRBV6-5, the J gene TRBJ2-3, with D hard to call. The CDR3 runs to 13 residues. Trimming removed 4 bases from V and 2 bases from J, with 7 bases in between. The V gene's germline CDR1 is MNHEY and CDR2 SVGAGI. As DNA, the CDR3 is TGTGCCAGCAGTTGGAGAGACACAGATACGCAGTATTTT. It specifies CASSWRDTDTQYF.

This clone was detected a few times. This chain joins TRBV4-2 and TRBJ2-6; a weak D match, TRBD1 (6 bases). V was clipped by 5 bases and J by 0 bases, with 23 bases between them. Germline V gives CDR1 LGHNA, CDR2 YNFKEQ. The CDR3 extends over 20 amino acids. CDR3: CASSTPDSTAAYSGANVLTF. For the CDR3, the DNA is TGTGCCAGCAGCACCCCGGACAGCACCGCAGCCTACTCTGGGGCCAACGTCCTGACTTTC.

This sequence joins TRBV2 and TRBJ1-1; 8 nucleotides align to TRBD1. The CDR3 loop spans 13 amino acids. V shed 4 bases and J 4 bases; nucleotides not matched to a gene: 2. CDR1 is SNHLY, CDR2 FYNNEI, per germline. The CDR3 DNA sequence: TGTGCCAGCAGTGCCCAGGGGGCCACTGAAGCTTTCTTT. Protein sequence: CASSAQGATEAFF.

J is TRBJ1-4 and V is TRBV6-2 or TRBV6-3; the D gene is possibly TRBD1 (6 bases). The CDR3 has 15 amino acids. Trimming pared 0 bases from V and 10 bases from J, leaving 15 bases between. Germline assignment: CDR1 MNHEY and CDR2 SVGEGT. The CDR3 here is CASSYSTQGSGKLFF. CDR3 in DNA: TGTGCCAGCAGTTACTCGACGCAGGGGTCGGGAAAACTGTTTTTT.

This sequence joins TRBV4-3 and TRBJ1-2; 7 bases agree with TRBD1. V lost 0 bases, J lost 3 bases, and 7 bases stayed unmatched. CDR3 length equals 16 residues. Germline-derived CDR1 and CDR2 are LGHNA and YSLEER. CDR3: CASSQDGQTGYYGYTF. The DNA of the CDR3 is TGCGCCAGCAGCCAAGACGGCCAGACAGGGTACTATGGCTACACCTTC.

This clone has just one count. J is TRBJ1-1 and V is TRBV19; 11 nucleotides align to TRBD1. V dropped 7 bases and J dropped 4; count of bases not matched to a gene: 8. This CDR3 region has 15 residues. Germline CDR1 reads LNHDA; CDR2 reads SQIVND (reference sequence). The DNA for the CDR3 is TGTGCCAGTAAACCGGACAGGGGGCGAGGCACTGAAGCTTTCTTT. The encoded protein is CASKPDRGRGTEAFF.

The rearrangement uses TRBV23-1 and TRBJ2-1, with 8 bases that match TRBD2. TRBV23-1 is recorded as an ORF, its role being uncertain. J lost 4 bases, V lost 4 bases, and 12 bases had no gene match. The length of the CDR3 is 17 residues. CDR3 DNA: TGCGCCAGCAGTCCCCCCCCCAGACTAGCGCGTTACAATGAGCAGTTCTTC. It translates to CASSPPPRLARYNEQFF.

The chain links TRBV7-2 to TRBJ2-5; D may be TRBD2 (5 bases). V was shortened by 1 base and J by 7 bases, with 10 bases between the two germline ends. This CDR3 is built from 13 residues. Germline V gene data show CDR1 as SGHTA and CDR2 as FQGNSA. CDR3 loop: CASSLVEAGTQYF. CDR3 DNA sequence: TGTGCCAGCAGCTTAGTAGAGGCGGGGACCCAGTACTTC.

This chain links TRBV20-1 with TRBJ1-1; 7 bases agree with TRBD1. The germline V gene encodes CDR1 DFQATT and CDR2 SNEGSKA (reference sequence). This CDR3 is built from 11 residues. J gave up 7 bases and V 5 bases, and 4 bases lay outside the gene matches. The CDR3, as DNA: TGCAGTGCTGCAGGGGGAGGTGAAGCTTTCTTT. Translated: CSAAGGGEAFF.

V gene TRBV25-1 combines with J gene TRBJ1-4; TRBD1 agrees at 9 bases. Trimming removed 1 base from V and 8 bases from J; junction bases left unmatched: 5. From germline, CDR1 is MGHDK and CDR2 SYGVNS. This CDR3 region has 15 residues. The CDR3 coding sequence is TGTGCCAGCAGTGAATTGGGGACAGGGAGCGAAAAACTGTTTTTT. Translating gives CASSELGTGSEKLFF.

The V and J genes are TRBV7-3 and TRBJ1-1, with D maybe TRBD1 (6 bases). CDR1 SGHTA and CDR2 FQGTGA come from the germline V gene. Trimming removed 0 bases at V and 7 bases at J, with 9 bases between. The CDR3 consists of 13 residues. The DNA for the CDR3 is TGTGCCAGCAGCTTAACGGTGGACAGTGAAGCTTTCTTT. This codes for CASSLTVDSEAFF.

The rearrangement uses TRBV6-1 and TRBJ2-7; maybe TRBD2 (5 bases). The CDR3 is made up of 13 amino acids. The germline V and J ends were trimmed by 7 bases and 1 base, with 11 bases remaining between them. The germline gives CDR1 MNHNS, CDR2 SASEGT. CDR3 sequence (DNA): TGTGCCAGCACCCGGGGAGTTTCCTACGAGCAGTACTTC. Translating gives CASTRGVSYEQYF.

In this sample, this clone turned up a few times. The chain recombines TRBV6-2 or TRBV6-3 with TRBJ2-4; D might be TRBD2 (5 bases). CDR3 size: 13 residues. Germline values: CDR1 MNHEY, CDR2 SVGEGT. V was clipped by 5 bases and J by 4 bases, with 9 bases between them. The CDR3 loop reads CASSQTGKNIQYF. CDR3 bases: TGTGCCAGCAGTCAGACGGGAAAAAACATTCAGTACTTC.

DNA for the CDR3: TGTGCCAGCTCACCAGAGGGGACAGGGGGCGAGCGAGGCTACACCTTC. This sequence encodes CASSPEGTGGERGYTF. The rearrangement uses TRBV18 and TRBJ1-2; 12 bases agree with TRBD1. Germline assignment: CDR1 KGHSH and CDR2 LQKENI. V lost 2 bases, J lost 8 bases, and 9 bases stayed unmatched. The CDR3 has 16 residues.

CDR3 bases: TGTGCCACCAGTGACCCGGGACAGGGGGCCTACGAGCAGTACTTC. It is translated as CATSDPGQGAYEQYF. The chain uses TRBV24-1 and TRBJ2-7, with TRBD1 identical over 11 bases. Germline V gene lookup returns CDR1 KGHDR and CDR2 SFDVKD. The junction had 3 bases not matched to a gene; V was cut back by 4 bases and J by 2 bases. This CDR3 is built from 15 residues.

DNA of the CDR3: TGTGCCAGCACGGATCACGGCGGCTATGGCTACACCTTC. Translation gives CASTDHGGYGYTF. The gene calls are TRBV6-5 and TRBJ1-2; D unclear. The ends were cut back, 7 bases at V and 4 bases at J, with 13 bases in the middle. Per germline, CDR1 MNHEY and CDR2 SVGAGI. CDR3 length: 13 amino acids.

V usage is TRBV27 and J usage is TRBJ2-3; no firm D call. Looked up from germline, CDR1 is MNHEY and CDR2 is SMNVEV (reference sequence). Trimming removed 4 bases at V and 0 bases at J, with 8 bases between. The CDR3 runs 14 residues. CDR3: CASSYTESTDTQYF. CDR3 DNA sequence: TGTGCCAGCAGTTATACAGAGAGCACAGATACGCAGTATTTT.

The chain recombines TRBV7-2 with TRBJ1-2, with TRBD1 matching 9 bases. Germline V gene lookup returns CDR1 SGHTA and CDR2 FQGNSA. The CDR3 consists of 14 residues. With 3 bases clipped from V and 2 bases from J, the junction kept 1 base outside the gene matches. As DNA, the CDR3 is TGTGCCAGCAGCTTCGGGACAGGGAACTATGGCTACACCTTC. It codes for CASSFGTGNYGYTF.

In nucleotides, the CDR3 is TGTGCCAGTAGTCCTACCGGGGGGGCGGGCACCGGGGAGCTGTTTTTT. Translation: CASSPTGGAGTGELFF. The rearrangement joins TRBV19 to TRBJ2-2; TRBD2 agrees at 8 bases. Germline CDR1 and CDR2: LNHDA and SQIVND (reference sequence). The CDR3 has 16 amino acids. J lost 4 bases, V lost 5 bases, and 9 bases had no gene match.

The chain carries TRBV2 and TRBJ2-3; weak D call: TRBD1 (6 bases). The length of the CDR3 is 14 residues. In germline, CDR1 is SNHLY, CDR2 FYNNEI. Trimming pared 5 bases from V and 0 bases from J, leaving 9 bases between. The CDR3 protein is CASSKDSSTDTQYF. As DNA, the CDR3 is TGTGCCAGCAGTAAGGACAGCAGCACAGATACGCAGTATTTT. The variable domain in full, completed from reference TRBV2 and TRBJ2-3, reads EPEVTQTPSHQVTQMGQEVILRCVPISNHLYFYWYRQILGQKVEFLVSFYNNEISEKSEIFDDQFSVERPDGSNFTLKIRSTKLEDSAMYFCASSKDSSTDTQYFGPGTRLTVL.